The rows below give T cell receptor beta chains drawn from one sample of a study of blood T cells in healthy people across ages. TCRdb re-called the 5' RACE reads through MiXCR, storing one row per CDR3 protein. The sample comprises some 670,000 distinct CDR3 sequences, under 65% of which are singletons, and about 13% rests with the top ten. Source material: blood. The receptors were gathered from a woman over 75 in good health. Each CDR3 is given with its conserved first and last residue. The order of the fields is V gene, J gene, clone size, D gene, CDR3 DNA, CDR3 protein. The D gene is left open where the match is weak. Some rows have no size entry. The others give once, few or many, or a class for an expanded clone.

V: TRBV27; J: TRBJ2-1; size: .; D: .; DNA: TGTGCCAGCACCCCAGGATGGGGGGGCCCCACCAATGAGCAGTTCTTC; CDR3: CASTPGWGGPTNEQFF
V: TRBV29-1; J: TRBJ2-1; size: .; D: .; DNA: TGCAGCGTTGATCGGGTGTGGTGTGAGCAGTTCTTC; CDR3: CSVDRVWCEQFF
V: TRBV12-3/TRBV12-4; J: TRBJ2-4; size: .; D: .; DNA: TGTGCCAGCAGTTTAGCAGGCCTTTCGTCGGACATTCAGTACTTC; CDR3: CASSLAGLSSDIQYF
V: TRBV20-1; J: TRBJ2-2; size: .; D: .; DNA: TGCAGTGCTAGAGATCTCTGGCGGCCGAACACCGGGGAGCTGTTTTTT; CDR3: CSARDLWRPNTGELFF
V: TRBV5-1; J: TRBJ2-2; size: .; D: .; DNA: TGCGTCAGCAGCTTGGAGGCAGGGCGGTGGACCGGGGAGCTGTTTTTT; CDR3: CVSSLEAGRWTGELFF
V: TRBV2; J: TRBJ2-1; size: .; D: TRBD2; DNA: TGTGCCACCCTGAAAGACGGGAGGGAGAATGAGCAGTTCTTC; CDR3: CATLKDGRENEQFF
V: TRBV27; J: TRBJ1-1; size: few; D: .; DNA: TGTGCCAGCAGTTTAATCGGGGGGCCCCTGAACACTGAAGCTTTCTTT; CDR3: CASSLIGGPLNTEAFF
V: TRBV7-2; J: TRBJ2-7; size: .; D: TRBD2; DNA: TGTGCCAGCAGCTTAGGGGGACTAGCGGCAAATTCCTACGAGCAGTACTTC; CDR3: CASSLGGLAANSYEQYF
V: TRBV27; J: TRBJ2-7; size: .; D: .; DNA: TGTGCCAGCACCCTCCCCAAAAGACTGTTTAGCTCCTACGAGCAGTACTTC; CDR3: CASTLPKRLFSSYEQYF
V: TRBV7-9; J: TRBJ1-1; size: .; D: TRBD1; DNA: TGTGCCAGCAGCTCAAGGACAGGGGAGGACACTGAAGCTTTCTTT; CDR3: CASSSRTGEDTEAFF
V: TRBV27; J: TRBJ2-7; size: many; D: .; DNA: TGTGCCAGCAGTAGGATTCAGGCTAACTCCTACGAGCAGTACTTC; CDR3: CASSRIQANSYEQYF
V: TRBV29-1; J: TRBJ2-5; size: .; D: .; DNA: TGCAGCGACCGACGAGGGTCAGAGACCCAGTACTTC; CDR3: CSDRRGSETQYF
V: TRBV6-2/TRBV6-3; J: TRBJ2-1; size: .; D: .; DNA: TGTGCCAGCATGCCTAGCCTAATCTATGAGTGGGACGGGATATACAATGAGCAGTTCTTC; CDR3: CASMPSLIYEWDGIYNEQFF
V: TRBV12-3/TRBV12-4; J: TRBJ1-1; size: .; D: .; DNA: TGTGCCAGCAGTTTAAGGCGGGGCACTGAAGCTTTCTTT; CDR3: CASSLRRGTEAFF
V: TRBV20-1; J: TRBJ2-7; size: once; D: .; DNA: TGCAGTGCTATTCGTCCAGGGGCCTCCTACGAGCAGTACTTC; CDR3: CSAIRPGASYEQYF
V: TRBV3-1; J: TRBJ1-1; size: .; D: .; DNA: TGTGCCAGCAGCCAAGTGCTTCGTGTGGGGAGGGACACTGAAGCTTTCTTT; CDR3: CASSQVLRVGRDTEAFF
V: TRBV20-1; J: TRBJ2-5; size: .; D: TRBD1; DNA: TGCAGTGCTACTACCGACAGGGCCGAGACCCAGTACTTC; CDR3: CSATTDRAETQYF
V: TRBV7-9; J: TRBJ2-2; size: few; D: .; DNA: TGTGCCAGCAGCCGACGGGGAGGCGGGGAGCTGTTTTTT; CDR3: CASSRRGGGELFF
V: TRBV27; J: TRBJ2-5; size: few; D: TRBD2; DNA: TGTGCCAGCACCCCTATGGGGCCTAGCGGGAACCGAGAGACCCAGTACTTC; CDR3: CASTPMGPSGNRETQYF
V: TRBV14; J: TRBJ2-3; size: few; D: TRBD2; DNA: TGTGCCAGCAGCCAAGTATTAGCGGGCGCAGATACGCAGTATTTT; CDR3: CASSQVLAGADTQYF
V: TRBV3-1; J: TRBJ1-2; size: .; D: .; DNA: TGTGCCAGCAGCCAAGACGGGGGTAATTGGGGGGCTGGCTACACCTTC; CDR3: CASSQDGGNWGAGYTF
V: TRBV5-1; J: TRBJ2-3; size: many; D: TRBD1; DNA: TGCGCCAGCGGTCCGGGACAGGGCCCAGATACGCAGTATTTT; CDR3: CASGPGQGPDTQYF
V: TRBV30; J: TRBJ2-1; size: .; D: .; DNA: TGTGCCTGGAGTGTACAGGACAATGAGCAGTTCTTC; CDR3: CAWSVQDNEQFF
V: TRBV10-2; J: TRBJ2-1; size: few; D: TRBD2; DNA: TGCGCCAGCAGTGACCTAGCGGGAAAGGGGAATGAGCAGTTCTTC; CDR3: CASSDLAGKGNEQFF
V: TRBV29-1; J: TRBJ2-7; size: .; D: .; DNA: TGCAGCGTGGGGAGGGGGATCTACGAGCAGTACTTC; CDR3: CSVGRGIYEQYF
V: TRBV14; J: TRBJ2-5; size: .; D: .; DNA: TGTGCCAGCAGCCATGTCAGGGAGACCCAGTACTTC; CDR3: CASSHVRETQYF
V: TRBV3-1; J: TRBJ2-7; size: few; D: TRBD2; DNA: TGTGCCAGCAGCCCGGGACTAACGGAATCCTACGAGCAGTACTTC; CDR3: CASSPGLTESYEQYF
V: TRBV15; J: TRBJ2-5; size: many; D: .; DNA: TGTGCCACCAGCACAGACAGCTACCAAGAGACCCAGTACTTC; CDR3: CATSTDSYQETQYF
V: TRBV10-3; J: TRBJ2-5; size: .; D: TRBD2; DNA: TGTGCCATCAGTGAGGAAGCGGGGGGTGTGGAGCAGTACTTC; CDR3: CAISEEAGGVEQYF
V: TRBV18; J: TRBJ2-1; size: many; D: TRBD1; DNA: TGTGCCAGCTCACCAACAGGGGGGACCTACAATGAGCAGTTCTTC; CDR3: CASSPTGGTYNEQFF
V: TRBV27; J: TRBJ2-7; size: .; D: .; DNA: TGTGCCAGCAGAAAAGGGGTCTACTACGAGCAGTACTTC; CDR3: CASRKGVYYEQYF
V: TRBV7-6; J: TRBJ1-1; size: few; D: .; DNA: TGTGCCAGCAGACCGGACCCAGGCGCTGAAGCTTTCTTT; CDR3: CASRPDPGAEAFF
V: TRBV20-1; J: TRBJ2-2; size: few; D: .; DNA: TGCAGTGCTAGCCCCACCGCCACCGGGGAGCTGTTTTTT; CDR3: CSASPTATGELFF
V: TRBV27; J: TRBJ2-2; size: few; D: .; DNA: TGTGCAGCACGGAGACGGAACACCGGGGAGCTGTTTTTT; CDR3: CAARRRNTGELFF
V: TRBV28; J: TRBJ2-1; size: .; D: .; DNA: TGTGCCAGCTCTGGGGTGAACACTTACAATGAGCAGTTCTTC; CDR3: CASSGVNTYNEQFF
V: TRBV28; J: TRBJ1-1; size: .; D: TRBD1; DNA: TGTGCCAGCAGTGTATTGGGGACAGGAGAAGCTTTCTTT; CDR3: CASSVLGTGEAFF
V: TRBV4-3; J: TRBJ1-2; size: .; D: .; DNA: TGCGCCAGCAGCCCAGGGGTCACCTTCTATGGCTACACCTTC; CDR3: CASSPGVTFYGYTF
V: TRBV6-6; J: TRBJ1-4; size: few; D: .; DNA: TGTGCCAGCAGTTACTCGTCTGAAAAACTGTTTTTT; CDR3: CASSYSSEKLFF
V: TRBV20-1; J: TRBJ2-2; size: .; D: TRBD1; DNA: TGCAGTGCTAGAGGCCCCGGGACAGGGGTCACCGGGGAGCTGTTTTTT; CDR3: CSARGPGTGVTGELFF
V: TRBV20-1; J: TRBJ2-3; size: once; D: .; DNA: TGCAGTGCCCACACCGGAAGGGGGAGCACAGATACGCAGTATTTT; CDR3: CSAHTGRGSTDTQYF
V: TRBV7-2; J: TRBJ1-5; size: .; D: .; DNA: TGTGCCAGCAGCTTAGGGACCAATCAGCCCCAGCATTTT; CDR3: CASSLGTNQPQHF
V: TRBV5-1; J: TRBJ2-1; size: many; D: TRBD1; DNA: TGCGCCAGCAGCTTTACAGGGGTAGTTGGTGAGCAGTTCTTC; CDR3: CASSFTGVVGEQFF
V: TRBV3-1; J: TRBJ2-5; size: once; D: .; DNA: TGTGCCAGCAGCCAAGAGGTATCAGAGACCCAGTACTTC; CDR3: CASSQEVSETQYF
V: TRBV20-1; J: TRBJ2-7; size: .; D: .; DNA: TGCAGTGCTAGTTCGTTGAGGGGCAAAAATAGTCACGAGCAGTACTTC; CDR3: CSASSLRGKNSHEQYF
V: TRBV5-1; J: TRBJ1-5; size: few; D: .; DNA: TGCGCCAGCGCCTCAGGGCTTAATCAGCCCCAGCATTTT; CDR3: CASASGLNQPQHF
V: TRBV29-1; J: TRBJ2-7; size: many; D: .; DNA: TGCAGCGCTGCGCTTCAGATCTCCTACGAGCAGTACTTC; CDR3: CSAALQISYEQYF
V: TRBV5-1; J: TRBJ1-6; size: many; D: TRBD1; DNA: TGCGCCAGCAGCTTGGAGTACAGGGGGTCTTCACCCCTCCACTTT; CDR3: CASSLEYRGSSPLHF
V: TRBV11-2; J: TRBJ2-3; size: .; D: TRBD2; DNA: TGTGCCGGCAGCTTTACAGCGGGAGCGTTTGCAGATACGCAGTATTTT; CDR3: CAGSFTAGAFADTQYF
V: TRBV12-3/TRBV12-4; J: TRBJ2-1; size: many; D: .; DNA: TGTGCCAGCAGTTTTCCGGGACTGTCCTACAATGAGCAGTTCTTC; CDR3: CASSFPGLSYNEQFF
V: TRBV7-2; J: TRBJ2-7; size: once; D: .; DNA: TGTGCCAGCAGCTTCGGCAGGGGAAAGATCTACGAGCAGTACTTC; CDR3: CASSFGRGKIYEQYF
V: TRBV10-3; J: TRBJ1-2; size: .; D: .; DNA: TGTGCCATCACCTCAAGGGTTGCGGGTGATAACTATGGCTACACCTTC; CDR3: CAITSRVAGDNYGYTF
V: TRBV24-1; J: TRBJ2-7; size: .; D: .; DNA: TGTGCCACCTCGTTGACCTCAAAATACAATGAGCAGTACTTC; CDR3: CATSLTSKYNEQYF